This T cell receptor beta chain was sequenced in a study of neoadjuvant nivolumab and ipilimumab in lung cancer. Study-wide results and limits: Only a single major-pathologic-response sample was available for clonality analysis. Resected-tumor TCR richness correlated positively with pretherapy blood richness.

Sequenced by immunoSEQ multiplex PCR; TCRdb stores in-frame clones only, minus some. This sample has 25,000 to 35,000 clones, with about nine tenths found just once. CDR3 length equals 17 residues. The V gene end was trimmed by 5 bases and the J gene end by 2 bases; junction bases not matched to a gene: 6. Germline V gene data show CDR1 as SGHTA and CDR2 as FQGTGA. About this clone itself: Its antigen is currently unknown.

The chain joins TRBV7-3 to TRBJ2-1, with 13 bases lining up with TRBD2. This clonotype was obtained from an adult with non-small cell lung cancer. The specimen was peripheral blood, collected after neoadjuvant nivolumab, alone or with ipilimumab, at or shortly before surgery. The CDR3 is CASSPNGLAGAYNEQFF. The CDR3 DNA follows: TGTGCCAGCAGCCCTAACGGACTAGCGGGGGCCTACAATGAGCAGTTCTTC.